This paragraph covers one T cell receptor (beta chain) sequence. These data are taken from a study of T cells in Graves' hyperthyroidism and ophthalmopathy. The CDR3 is 15 amino acids. Germline CDR1 is SGDLS and CDR2 is YYNGEE. V was shortened by 2 bases and J by 7 bases, with 15 bases between the two germline ends. TCR beta CDR3 regions were amplified from RNA transcripts. First-round RT-PCR of the TCR CDR3 relied on the HTBI primer set. TCRdb passed the multiplex PCR reads through MiXCR, listing each CDR3 protein once. Of a few hundred thousand distinct CDR3 sequences in the sample, more than 15% were seen once. PBMCs stemmed from 8.5 to 10 ml fresh peripheral blood.

The receptor was isolated from a woman aged 40-49 years with Graves' ophthalmopathy. The chain links TRBV9 to TRBJ1-4; possible D gene TRBD1, 5 bases. The sequenced sample consisted of blood. CDR3 coding DNA: TGTGCCAGCAGCGTTGGGGCCGGGCAGACTGAAAAACTGTTTTTT. It specifies CASSVGAGQTEKLFF.